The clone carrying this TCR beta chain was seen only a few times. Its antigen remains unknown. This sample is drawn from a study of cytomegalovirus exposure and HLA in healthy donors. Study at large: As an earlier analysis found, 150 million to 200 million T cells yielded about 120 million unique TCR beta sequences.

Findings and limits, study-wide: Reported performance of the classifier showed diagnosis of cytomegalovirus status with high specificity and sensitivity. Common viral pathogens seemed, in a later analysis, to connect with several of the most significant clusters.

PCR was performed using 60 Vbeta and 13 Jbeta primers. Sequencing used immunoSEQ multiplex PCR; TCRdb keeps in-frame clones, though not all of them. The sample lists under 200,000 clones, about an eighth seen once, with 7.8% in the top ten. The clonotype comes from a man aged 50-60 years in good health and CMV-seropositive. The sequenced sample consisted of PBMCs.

The CDR3 is CASSENLGQAFF. CDR3 coding DNA: TGTGCCAGCAGTGAAAACTTGGGCCAAGCTTTCTTT. This chain connects TRBV6-1 to TRBJ1-1, with D uncertain. Trimming shortened V by 2 bases and J by 9 bases, and 10 bases separated the two germline ends. From germline, CDR1 is MNHNS and CDR2 SASEGT. This CDR3 contains 12 residues.